This passage covers 3 T cell receptor beta chains from one sample sequenced in a study of T cell repertoires in cytomegalovirus infection. These receptors lack a known antigen. From the reads, TCRdb called clonotypes with MiXCR, one entry per CDR3 protein. The data hold under 500,000 distinct CDR3 sequences, with about 42% observed a single time. The sequenced sample was cultured PBMCs, obtained from culture after CMV antigen stimulation. The origin of the receptors is a human donor in good health (CMV status not recorded). Some clones in this sample may be carry-over from other donors' samples.

This clonotype was seen a few times. The chain employs TRBV7-2 and TRBJ2-1; the D gene is possibly TRBD2 (6 bases). This CDR3 contains 15 residues. Germline V gene lookup returns CDR1 SGHTA and CDR2 FQGNSA. The V end lost 1 base, the J end lost 8 bases, and 15 bases lay between the germline ends. In DNA form, the CDR3 reads TGTGCCAGCAGCTTAGAGTGGCGGGAAGCCCATGAGCAGTTCTTC. Translation gives CASSLEWREAHEQFF.

The CDR3: CASSESRTGMNTEAFF. The CDR3, as DNA: TGTGCCAGCAGTGAATCTAGGACAGGGATGAACACTGAAGCTTTCTTT. The chain employs TRBV2 and TRBJ1-1; 8 positions match TRBD1. The J segment lost 0 bases and the V segment lost 2 bases, leaving 5 bases of the junction unmatched. CDR3 length equals 16 residues. The germline V gene encodes CDR1 SNHLY and CDR2 FYNNEI.

The V call is TRBV19, the J call TRBJ1-1; D perhaps matches TRBD1 (5 bases). Trimming stripped 8 bases from V and 9 bases from J, with 16 bases between. Germline V gene lookup returns CDR1 LNHDA and CDR2 SQIVND (reference sequence). This CDR3 has 12 residues. CDR3 loop: CASLPNGGKAFF. Here the CDR3 DNA reads TGTGCCAGTCTACCTAACGGGGGAAAAGCTTTCTTT. The whole variable domain, filled in from reference TRBV19 and TRBJ1-1, reads DGGITQSPKYLFRKEGQNVTLSCEQNLNHDAMYWYRQDPGQGLRLIYYSQIVNDFQKGDIAEGYSVSREKKESFPLTVTSAQKNPTAFYLCASLPNGGKAFFGQGTRLTVV.